Sequencing of this T cell receptor beta chain was carried out in a study of technical replicates of blood from a handful of donors. The table came from immunoSEQ multiplex PCR; TCRdb's copy has only in-frame clones and leaves some out. Altogether more than 95,000 clones are present, about 95% being singletons, with the ten largest covering about 0.21%. The CDR3 is 13 amino acids. CDR1 SGDLS and CDR2 YYNGEE come from the germline V gene. V shed 3 bases and J shed 3 bases, with 10 bases lying between them. This clone showed up just once. The TCR was taken from a human donor in good health. Sequenced input: T cells isolated from PBMCs. V usage is TRBV9 and J usage is TRBJ2-7; a weak D match, TRBD2 (5 bases). The CDR3 spells CASSGTDNYEQYF. For the CDR3, the DNA is TGTGCCAGCAGCGGGACTGACAACTACGAGCAGTACTTC.